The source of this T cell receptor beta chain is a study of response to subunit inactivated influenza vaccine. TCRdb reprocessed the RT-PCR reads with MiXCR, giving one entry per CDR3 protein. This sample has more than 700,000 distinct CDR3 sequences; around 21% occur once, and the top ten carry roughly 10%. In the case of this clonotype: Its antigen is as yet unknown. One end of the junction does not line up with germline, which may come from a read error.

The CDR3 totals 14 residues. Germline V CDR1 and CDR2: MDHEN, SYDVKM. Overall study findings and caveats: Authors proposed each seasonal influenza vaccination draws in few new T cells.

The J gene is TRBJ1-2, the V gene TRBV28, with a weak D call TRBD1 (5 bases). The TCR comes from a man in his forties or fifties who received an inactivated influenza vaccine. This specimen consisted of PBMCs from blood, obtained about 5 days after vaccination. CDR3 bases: TGTGCCGGCAGGACGGGACGGAGGAACTATGGCTACACCTTC. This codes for CAGRTGRRNYGYTF.